The 29 T cell receptor beta chains below come from one sample, sequenced in a study of cytomegalovirus exposure and HLA in healthy donors (TCRdb year 2017). Library preparation used the immunoSEQ multiplex PCR assay. For the multiplex PCR, a mixture combining 60 forward primers for TCR Vbeta segments and 13 reverse primers for TCR Jbeta segments was used. TCRdb holds this immuneACCESS table with in-frame rearrangements only. Some clones are missing; in checked studies, unresolved V genes explain under half, and the rest has no known cause. This sample gives some 110,000 clones in total; 75% of them show up just once. Together, the top ten hold 2% to 3% of the sample. Material: PBMCs. The receptors come from a man aged 35 to 55 in good health and CMV-seronegative.

The chain links TRBV19 to TRBJ1-1, with D possibly matching TRBD1 (6 bases). The germline V and J ends were trimmed by 1 base and 1 base, with 16 bases remaining between them. Germline values: CDR1 LNHDA, CDR2 SQIVND (reference sequence). The CDR3 sequence is 17 residues long. CDR3 sequence reads: CASSIAAGASWNTEAFF. Written as DNA, the CDR3 is TGTGCCAGTAGTATAGCTGCAGGGGCATCATGGAACACTGAAGCTTTCTTT.

The chain has TRBV6-1 and TRBJ1-4, with D unresolved. CDR3 length: 14 amino acids. CDR1 and CDR2 (germline): MNHNS, SASEGT. The V gene lost 2 bases and the J gene lost 3 bases, with 7 bases spanning the gap. DNA for the CDR3: TGTGCCAGCAGTGAAAGGCAGGCTAATGAAAAACTGTTTTTT. Translated, it gives CASSERQANEKLFF.

This chain uses TRBV18 with TRBJ2-1; possible D gene TRBD2, 5 bases. The V end lost 3 bases, the J end lost 8 bases, and 8 bases lay between the germline ends. The CDR3 sequence is 12 residues long. Looked up from germline, CDR1 is KGHSH and CDR2 is LQKENI. DNA of the CDR3: TGTGCCAGCTCACCCGGACTTTATGAGCAGTTCTTC. Its translation is CASSPGLYEQFF.

The chain uses TRBV11-1 and TRBJ2-2, with D perhaps TRBD1 (5 bases). The CDR3 contains 16 residues. CDR1 is SGHAT, CDR2 FQDESV, per germline (reference sequence). The germline V and J ends were trimmed by 4 bases and 4 bases, with 16 bases remaining between them. This CDR3 reads CASSSRLRQFTGELFF. In DNA, the CDR3 is TGTGCCAGCAGCTCGAGATTAAGACAGTTCACCGGGGAGCTGTTTTTT.

The chain has TRBV7-9 and TRBJ1-1, with 8 nucleotides matching TRBD1. CDR1 is SEHNR and CDR2 is FQNEAQ in the germline V gene (reference sequence). V shed 5 bases, J shed 6 bases, and the junction held 8 bases outside the gene matches. The CDR3 has 14 residues. Here the CDR3 reads CASSPRQGMSEAFF. CDR3 DNA sequence: TGTGCCAGCAGCCCCAGACAGGGGATGTCTGAAGCTTTCTTT.

The CDR3 region is CASALGVNTEAFF. CDR3 nucleotide sequence: TGTGCCAGCGCCTTGGGCGTGAACACTGAAGCTTTCTTT. The chain recombines TRBV25-1 with TRBJ1-1; D is ambiguous. CDR3 length: 13 amino acids. Germline V gene data show CDR1 as MGHDK and CDR2 as SYGVNS. The V and J ends lost 8 bases and 0 bases respectively, with 10 bases between them.

This chain joins TRBV5-1 and TRBJ1-5; 7 bases are shared with TRBD1. The CDR3 runs to 14 residues. V dropped 4 bases and J dropped 2; count of bases not matched to a gene: 3. The germline V gene has CDR1 SGHRS and CDR2 YFSETQ. CDR3: CASSDGTGNQPQHF. The CDR3 DNA is TGCGCCAGCAGCGACGGGACAGGCAATCAGCCCCAGCATTTT.

To note about this clone: Additional DNA sequences in this sample encode the identical CDR3. V gene TRBV5-1 combines with J gene TRBJ1-1, with 8 positions matching TRBD1. Per the germline V gene, CDR1 is SGHRS and CDR2 is YFSETQ. The CDR3 has 15 residues. The junction had 2 bases not matched to a gene; V was cut back by 0 bases and J by 1 base. In DNA, the CDR3 is TGCGCCAGCAGCTTGGATGGACAGGGGAACACTGAAGCTTTCTTT. Its translation: CASSLDGQGNTEAFF.

J is TRBJ2-5 and V is TRBV5-1; maybe TRBD1 (5 bases). V dropped 5 bases and J dropped 2 bases, with 16 bases sitting between them. This CDR3 is 15 amino acids long. Per the germline V gene, CDR1 is SGHRS and CDR2 is YFSETQ. CDR3 DNA sequence: TGCGCCAGCAGTCCTACAGGAGACCCGCAAGAGACCCAGTACTTC. This gives the protein CASSPTGDPQETQYF.

Note on this clone: One end of the junction does not line up with germline, which may come from a read error. J is TRBJ2-5 and V is TRBV6-5, with 8 nucleotides matching TRBD2. Germline V gives CDR1 MNHEY, CDR2 SVGAGI. The CDR3 is 15 residues long. The CDR3 sequence is CATSYTGGPGETQYF. CDR3 bases: TGTGCCACCAGTTACACGGGGGGGCCCGGTGAGACCCAGTACTTC.

The rearrangement joins TRBV6-4 to TRBJ2-5; possibly TRBD2 for D (6 bases). The CDR3 consists of 17 residues. V lost 0 bases, J lost 4 bases, and 18 bases lay in between. The germline V gene has CDR1 MRHNA and CDR2 SNTAGT. This CDR3 is CASSDSRQNSEGETQYF. The CDR3 DNA reads as TGTGCCAGCAGTGACTCGAGACAAAATTCGGAGGGAGAGACCCAGTACTTC.

The V call is TRBV5-8, the J call TRBJ2-1, with D possibly being TRBD1 (7 bases). The CDR3 contains 15 residues. CDR1 and CDR2 from the germline V gene are SGHTS and YDEGEE. V was shortened by 3 bases and J by 8 bases, with 18 bases between the two germline ends. CDR3 residues: CASSSPEGALDEQFF. In nucleotides, the CDR3 is TGTGCCAGCAGCTCCCCGGAGGGGGCGCTTGATGAGCAGTTCTTC.

V and J are TRBV7-2 and TRBJ2-5, with 9 bases fitting TRBD1. The CDR3 totals 15 residues. The J segment lost 2 bases and the V segment lost 8 bases, leaving 9 bases of the junction unmatched. CDR1 SGHTA and CDR2 FQGNSA come from the germline V gene. CDR3 DNA sequence: TGTGCCAGCGCTAGAACAGGGGGCCTTCAAGAGACCCAGTACTTC. Translation gives CASARTGGLQETQYF.

This clone occurred once. This chain joins TRBV18 and TRBJ2-7; 10 positions match TRBD2. V lost 2 bases to trimming and J lost 3 bases; unmatched junction nucleotides: 7. The CDR3 spans 16 residues. Germline-derived CDR1 and CDR2 are KGHSH and LQKENI. The DNA for the CDR3 is TGTGCCAGCTCACCAAACCTAGCGGGGGTGCGCTACGAGCAGTACTTC. Protein sequence: CASSPNLAGVRYEQYF.

This rearrangement joins TRBV27 to TRBJ1-3; TRBD1 might be the D (5 bases). This CDR3 contains 13 residues. V lost 6 bases and J 0 bases, leaving 6 bases between the germline ends. Germline values: CDR1 MNHEY, CDR2 SMNVEV (reference sequence). The CDR3 sequence: CASSDSSGNTIYF. CDR3 bases: TGTGCCAGCAGCGACAGCTCTGGAAACACCATATATTTT.

The V call is TRBV19, the J call TRBJ1-2, with TRBD1 matching over 8 bases. V was clipped by 3 bases and J by 4 bases; unmatched bases: 7. This CDR3 is 15 amino acids long. Germline V CDR1 and CDR2: LNHDA, SQIVND (reference sequence). Here the CDR3 reads CASSIGTGAAYGYTF. Written as DNA, the CDR3 is TGTGCCAGTAGTATTGGGACAGGAGCCGCCTATGGCTACACCTTC.

This clone was seen a few times. CDR3 bases: TGTGCCAGCAGCTTGGCCGGGGTGACAGGGGGAACAGATACGCAGTATTTT. Translating gives CASSLAGVTGGTDTQYF. The chain joins TRBV5-4 to TRBJ2-3; 9 bases match TRBD1. Germline V lookup: CDR1 SGHNT, CDR2 YYREEE (reference sequence). CDR3 length: 17 residues. Trimming cost V 0 bases and J 3 bases; bases outside gene matches: 8.

The chain is built from TRBV18 and TRBJ2-7; perhaps TRBD1 as D (5 bases). This CDR3 spans 16 amino acids. The V end lost 4 bases, the J end lost 0 bases, and 16 bases lay between the germline ends. Germline V CDR1 and CDR2: KGHSH, LQKENI. The CDR3, as DNA: TGTGCCAGCTCACTTTCTGGGGCAGGGCCCTCCTACGAGCAGTACTTC. The encoded protein is CASSLSGAGPSYEQYF.

The chain links TRBV4-1 to TRBJ2-3, with TRBD2 matching 13 bases. The junction had 4 bases not matched to a gene; V was cut back by 3 bases and J by 4 bases. From germline, CDR1 is MGHRA and CDR2 YSYEKL. This CDR3 is 16 amino acids long. CDR3 sequence: CASSQPGTSGADTQYF. CDR3 DNA sequence: TGCGCCAGCAGCCAGCCTGGGACTAGCGGGGCAGATACGCAGTATTTT.

The genes are TRBV6-1 and TRBJ1-1; D possibly corresponds to TRBD1 (6 bases). V lost 4 bases to trimming and J lost 0 bases, with 12 bases between them. Germline CDR1 reads MNHNS; CDR2 reads SASEGT. The CDR3 is 15 amino acids. CDR3 DNA sequence: TGTGCCAGCAGTGCCACAGGGAAAATGAACACTGAAGCTTTCTTT. Amino acids: CASSATGKMNTEAFF.

The chain combines TRBV5-1 with TRBJ2-7; 7 positions match TRBD2. The V gene's germline CDR1 is SGHRS and CDR2 YFSETQ. The J segment lost 5 bases and the V segment lost 6 bases, leaving 14 bases of the junction unmatched. CDR3 size: 15 residues. Written as DNA, the CDR3 is TGCGCCAGCACCGATCCAGGGAGGGGAGAGAACGAGCAGTACTTC. This sequence encodes CASTDPGRGENEQYF. Combining the CDR3 with reference TRBV5-1 and TRBJ2-7 gives the whole variable domain KAGVTQTPRYLIKTRGQQVTLSCSPISGHRSVSWYQQTPGQGLQFLFEYFSETQRNKGNFPGRFSGRQFSNSRSEMNVSTLELGDSALYLCASTDPGRGENEQYFGPGTRLTVT.

This clone was picked up one time. This chain connects TRBV6-5 to TRBJ1-4; D perhaps matches TRBD1 (5 bases). Germline-derived CDR1 and CDR2 are MNHEY and SVGAGI. CDR3 length equals 14 residues. Trimming shortened V by 7 bases and J by 0 bases, and 9 bases separated the two germline ends. CDR3 nucleotide sequence: TGTGCCAGCAAAAAACAGGCAACTAATGAAAAACTGTTTTTT. Amino acid sequence: CASKKQATNEKLFF.

This clone has a handful of counts. The chain recombines TRBV6-5 with TRBJ1-2, with 9 bases that match TRBD1. Germline-derived CDR1 and CDR2 are MNHEY and SVGAGI. This CDR3 contains 15 residues. V lost 5 bases, J lost 8 bases, and 12 bases stayed unmatched. The CDR3 DNA reads as TGTGCCAGCAGTCCAATTCGGACAGGGGAGGTCGGCTACACCTTC. Translated, it gives CASSPIRTGEVGYTF.

The chain recombines TRBV10-3 with TRBJ2-1; D possibly corresponds to TRBD1 (5 bases). The germline V gene has CDR1 ENHRY and CDR2 SYGVKD. V shed 6 bases and J shed 5 bases, with 14 bases lying between them. This CDR3 comprises 14 residues. The CDR3 sequence: CAISKDTSDNEQFF. The CDR3 DNA is TGTGCCATCAGCAAGGACACGTCCGACAATGAGCAGTTCTTC.

This clone was found a few times. This sequence joins TRBV6-5 and TRBJ2-2, with TRBD1 identical over 7 bases. CDR1 MNHEY and CDR2 SVGAGI come from the germline V gene. Trimming took 0 bases from V and 6 from J; bases not matched to a gene: 7. The CDR3 sequence is 16 residues long. The CDR3 DNA reads as TGTGCCAGCAGTTACTCAGTGGCAGGGGGTCCCGGGGAGCTGTTTTTT. This codes for CASSYSVAGGPGELFF.

The rearrangement links TRBV7-3 to TRBJ2-1; D ambiguous. Germline V CDR1 and CDR2: SGHTA, FQGTGA. The CDR3 has 14 amino acids. Trimming removed 0 bases from V and 7 bases from J, with 10 bases in between. The CDR3 reads CASSLTPGTNEQFF. The DNA for the CDR3 is TGTGCCAGCAGCTTAACGCCAGGAACTAATGAGCAGTTCTTC.

This sequence joins TRBV2 and TRBJ1-2; 7 nucleotides align to TRBD1. The CDR3 is 13 residues long. Per germline, CDR1 SNHLY and CDR2 FYNNEI. V lost 10 bases and J lost 4; bases outside the gene matches: 9. CDR3 in DNA: TGTGCCACTCGAACAGGGGTTGGCTATGGCTACACCTTC. Its translation is CATRTGVGYGYTF.

The genes are TRBV5-4 and TRBJ1-1, with no clear D. Deletions cut 0 bases from V and 3 bases from J, with 9 bases between. The CDR3 length is 14 residues. Per the germline V gene, CDR1 is SGHNT and CDR2 is YYREEE (reference sequence). CDR3 DNA sequence: TGTGCCAGCAGCTTGGGAGGAGGACACACTGAAGCTTTCTTT. Translating gives CASSLGGGHTEAFF.

The DNA of the CDR3 is TGTGCCAGCAGCTCCCAGGCCCAGTCAACTTTGCAGTATTTT. Amino acids: CASSSQAQSTLQYF. The chain joins TRBV7-9 to TRBJ2-3; the D is unclear. Germline loops: CDR1 SEHNR, CDR2 FQNEAQ (reference sequence). V was pared by 4 bases and J by 11 bases, with 19 bases between. This CDR3 has 14 amino acids. Together with reference TRBV7-9 and TRBJ2-3, the CDR3 gives the full variable domain: DTGVSQNPRHKITKRGQNVTFRCDPISEHNRLYWYRQTLGQGPEFLTYFQNEAQLEKSRLLSDRFSAERPKGSFSTLEIQRTEQGDSAMYLCASSSQAQSTLQYFGPGTRLTVL.